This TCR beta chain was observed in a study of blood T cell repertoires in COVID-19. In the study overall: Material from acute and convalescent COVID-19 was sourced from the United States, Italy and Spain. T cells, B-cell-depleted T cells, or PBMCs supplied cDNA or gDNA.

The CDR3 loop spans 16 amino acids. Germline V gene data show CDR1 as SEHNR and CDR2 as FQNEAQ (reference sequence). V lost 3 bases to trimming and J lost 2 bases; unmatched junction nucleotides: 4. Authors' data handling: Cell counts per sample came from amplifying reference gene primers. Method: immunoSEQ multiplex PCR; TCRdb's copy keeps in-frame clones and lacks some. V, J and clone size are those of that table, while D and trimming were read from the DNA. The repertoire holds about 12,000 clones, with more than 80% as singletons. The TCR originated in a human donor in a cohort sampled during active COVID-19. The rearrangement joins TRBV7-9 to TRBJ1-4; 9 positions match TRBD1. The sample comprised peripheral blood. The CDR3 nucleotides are TGTGCCAGCAGCTTCGACAGGGGGAGCACTAATGAAAAACTGTTTTTT. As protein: CASSFDRGSTNEKLFF.